This T cell receptor (beta chain) originates from a study of beta chain features in type 1 diabetes. Findings and limits, study-wide: There were fewer insertions and more deletions at the VDJ junctions of type 1 diabetes patients. TCRB CDR3s were moderately but significantly shorter in Type 1 diabetes patients in all four CD4+ subsets. HLA effects on TCRB rearrangement stayed unresolved here. The study found that naive, central memory and Treg TCRB repertoires appeared more similar in patients than in healthy donors.

In its sample, this clone was seen a few times. Its matching antigen is unknown. The identical CDR3 is also encoded by other nucleotide sequences in the sample. A sort by CD45RO/CCR7/CD25/CD127/CD95/CD27 yielded CD4+ naive, central memory, regulatory and stem cell-like memory cells. Germline CDR1 is SQVTM and CDR2 is ANQGSEA. Trimming stripped 1 base from V and 0 bases from J, with 4 bases between. The length of the CDR3 is 12 residues. Expressed TCRB transcripts were sequenced because the isolated RNA had all been reverse transcribed beforehand. Here immunoSEQ multiplex PCR was the method, and the copy in TCRdb shows in-frame clones only, minus some. The data show approximately 250,000 clones, about 23% seen once.

The chain couples TRBV29-1 to TRBJ2-7; D remains ambiguous. This TCR derives from a young woman with type 1 diabetes. Sequencing was performed on naive CD4+ T cells from blood. CDR3 nucleotide sequence: TGCAGCGTTGAAGTTAGCTCCTACGAGCAGTACTTC. As protein: CSVEVSSYEQYF.